These 14 T cell receptor beta chains came from one sample sequenced in a study of blood T cells in healthy people across ages. A sample-barcoded 5' primer and a J-beta primer mix were used in a second PCR of about 7 to 11 cycles. TCRdb reprocessed the 5' RACE reads with MiXCR, giving one entry per CDR3 protein. Among roughly 1.5 million distinct CDR3 sequences listed, approximately 43% were seen once. Input material: blood. All receptors come from a woman aged 18-29 years in good health.

Here the CDR3 reads CSATPGTGDTEQYF. The CDR3 DNA is TGCAGTGCCACCCCCGGGACAGGGGATACCGAGCAGTACTTC. The chain links TRBV20-1 to TRBJ2-7; 10 nucleotides line up with TRBD1. Losses at the gene ends were 6 bases for V and 6 bases for J; bases not matched to a gene: 11. Germline CDR1 and CDR2: DFQATT and SNEGSKA (reference sequence). The CDR3 length is 14 residues.

The DNA of the CDR3 is TGCGCCAGCAGCTTGTTCCGGGTTGAGAGTGAAAAACTGTTTTTT. It codes for CASSLFRVESEKLFF. This chain uses TRBV5-1 with TRBJ1-4; D not certain. The CDR3 extends over 15 amino acids. The ends were cut back, 1 base at V and 7 bases at J, with 14 bases in the middle. Looked up from germline, CDR1 is SGHRS and CDR2 is YFSETQ.

The DNA of the CDR3 is TGTGCCAGTAACTGGGGTTCGGAAGCTTTCTTT. Its protein product is CASNWGSEAFF. The chain uses TRBV19 and TRBJ1-1; D remains unclear. The CDR3 runs to 11 residues. Trimming removed 7 bases from V and 8 bases from J, with 11 bases in between. Germline CDR1 reads LNHDA; CDR2 reads SQIVND (reference sequence). Full variable domain (missing parts from reference TRBV19 and TRBJ1-1): DGGITQSPKYLFRKEGQNVTLSCEQNLNHDAMYWYRQDPGQGLRLIYYSQIVNDFQKGDIAEGYSVSREKKESFPLTVTSAQKNPTAFYLCASNWGSEAFFGQGTRLTVV.

This clonotype came up a few times. V usage is TRBV2 and J usage is TRBJ1-1; D gene ambiguous. V dropped 4 bases and J dropped 0 bases, with 12 bases sitting between them. The length of the CDR3 is 15 residues. Looked up from germline, CDR1 is SNHLY and CDR2 is FYNNEI. The CDR3 is CASSGYSAMNTEAFF. The CDR3 region has the DNA TGTGCCAGCAGTGGCTACAGCGCCATGAACACTGAAGCTTTCTTT.

CDR3 amino acids: CAYNPTGTGGYTF. The CDR3 DNA follows: TGTGCCTACAACCCGACGGGGACTGGTGGCTACACCTTC. The chain employs TRBV30 and TRBJ1-2; maybe TRBD1 (5 bases). CDR1 and CDR2 (germline): GTSNPN, SVGIG (reference sequence). With 7 bases removed from V and 7 bases from J, the gap between germline ends came to 19 bases. This CDR3 region has 13 residues.

The rearrangement uses TRBV9 and TRBJ2-1; 11 bases map to TRBD1. This CDR3 is built from 14 residues. The V and J ends lost 3 bases and 7 bases, in that order; junction bases with no gene match: 3. Germline CDR1 is SGDLS and CDR2 is YYNGEE. Here the CDR3 DNA reads TGTGCCAGCAGCGGATGGGACAGGGGGAATGAGCAGTTCTTC. Amino acid sequence: CASSGWDRGNEQFF.

The chain is built from TRBV20-1 and TRBJ1-2, with D possibly TRBD1 on 5 matching bases. The CDR3 extends over 15 amino acids. V lost 0 bases, J lost 3 bases, and 14 bases lay in between. Germline V gene sequence: CDR1 DFQATT, CDR2 SNEGSKA (reference sequence). The CDR3 sequence: CSARDHRGADYGYTF. The CDR3 nucleotides read TGCAGTGCTAGAGATCACCGGGGCGCCGACTATGGCTACACCTTC.

This chain links TRBV6-4 with TRBJ1-5; D is unclear. The CDR3 loop spans 13 amino acids. Germline V gene sequence: CDR1 MRHNA, CDR2 SNTAGT. V was clipped by 2 bases and J by 3 bases, with 5 bases between them. CDR3 DNA sequence: TGTGCCAGCAGTGACGGGCCCAATCAGCCCCAGCATTTT. This sequence encodes CASSDGPNQPQHF.

On this clonotype: A clone one base away is much larger, so this may be a read error. V gene TRBV20-1 combines with J gene TRBJ2-7, with D unclear. V shed 5 bases and J shed 7 bases, with 21 bases lying between them. The CDR3 covers 14 residues. Germline V lookup: CDR1 DFQATT, CDR2 SNEGSKA (reference sequence). The CDR3 region is CSAPKASYSNEQYF. The CDR3, as DNA: TGCAGTGCTCCGAAAGCGTCTTACAGCAATGAGCAGTACTTC.

The chain employs TRBV14 and TRBJ2-1; no definite D call. The V gene lost 1 base and the J gene lost 8 bases, with 12 bases spanning the gap. The CDR3 loop spans 14 amino acids. CDR1 is SGHDN and CDR2 is FVKESK in the germline V gene. The CDR3 sequence is CASSQGQIWYEQFF. CDR3 nucleotides: TGTGCCAGCAGCCAAGGTCAGATTTGGTATGAGCAGTTCTTC.

In regard to this clonotype: At one boundary the junction diverges from the germline segment, which might be a read error. This chain joins TRBV7-2 and TRBJ2-5; possibly TRBD2 for D (5 bases). The J call is in doubt because the DNA end fits TRBJ2-7 better. The CDR3 length is 13 residues. Looked up from germline, CDR1 is SGHTA and CDR2 is FQGNSA. The chain's CDR3 is CVSSAGNYYEQYF. CDR3 coding DNA: TGTGTCAGCAGCGCCGGGAACTATTACGAGCAGTACTTC.

This clonotype was recorded a few times. V usage is TRBV6-2 or TRBV6-3 and J usage is TRBJ2-3; D is uncertain. With 3 bases removed from V and 3 bases from J, the gap between germline ends came to 10 bases. The V gene's germline CDR1 is MNHEY and CDR2 SVGEGT. CDR3 length: 14 amino acids. CDR3 DNA sequence: TGTGCCAGCAGTTATGAGGACCCTACAGATACGCAGTATTTT. Translation gives CASSYEDPTDTQYF.

The chain combines TRBV7-8 with TRBJ1-2, with D tentatively TRBD1 (5 bases). V gave up 4 bases and J gave up 3 bases, with 18 bases separating them. Germline assignment: CDR1 SGHVS and CDR2 FQNEAQ. The CDR3 is 16 amino acids. The chain's CDR3 is CASSSASPGRDYGYTF. The CDR3, as DNA: TGTGCCAGCAGCTCAGCGAGTCCAGGGAGGGACTATGGCTACACCTTC.

The chain recombines TRBV5-1 with TRBJ1-4, with unresolved D. The CDR3 is 15 amino acids. The germline V gene has CDR1 SGHRS and CDR2 YFSETQ. The V end was cut by 0 bases, the J end by 8 bases, with 14 bases between. DNA of the CDR3: TGCGCCAGCAGCTTGGGGGCAACTAACGTCGAAAAACTGTTTTTT. It codes for CASSLGATNVEKLFF.